Below are 21 T cell receptor beta chains sequenced from a single sample in a study of neurological immune-mediated disorders (dated by TCRdb to the late 2010s). Library preparation employed 5' RACE. The sequencing machine was an Illumina HiSeq 2500. TCRdb reprocessing: public reads trimmed at Q25 with fastp, clones called with MiXCR, in-frame beta chains kept. Each CDR3 protein gets just one entry, which takes the most common genes and DNA from the rows behind it. The sample yields 45,000 to 50,000 distinct CDR3 sequences; 4.5% were counted once. The ten largest make up approximately 5.4% of the sample. The sequenced sample was PBMCs. The receptors here all came from a woman aged 55-70 years with multiple sclerosis.

This clonotype was counted many times. The chain employs TRBV29-1 and TRBJ1-2, with a tentative D call TRBD1 (5 bases). Trimming took 3 bases from V and 4 from J, leaving 12 bases between them. The CDR3 contains 13 residues. In germline, CDR1 is SQVTM, CDR2 ANQGSEA. The CDR3 here is CSVDQGSGYGYTF. In DNA, the CDR3 is TGCAGCGTTGATCAGGGATCAGGCTATGGCTACACCTTC.

This clonotype was counted many times. One junction end does not reproduce the germline sequence, and a read error may be involved. The chain uses TRBV10-3 and TRBJ2-5; D is perhaps TRBD2 (6 bases). The CDR3 is 14 amino acids. CDR1 ENHRY and CDR2 SYGVKD come from the germline V gene. CDR3 coding DNA: TGTGCCATAAGTGCGGGAACTAGGCAAGAGACCCAGTACTTC. It translates to CAISAGTRQETQYF.

This clonotype rates as medium-sized. The rearrangement uses TRBV20-1 and TRBJ2-7, with 9 positions matching TRBD1. The CDR3 sequence is 12 residues long. Germline CDR1 DFQATT, CDR2 SNEGSKA (reference sequence). V lost 5 bases, J lost 6 bases, and 5 bases stayed unmatched. In DNA, the CDR3 is TGCAGTGCTTTACAGGGGGCCAGCGAGCAGTACTTC. Translating it yields CSALQGASEQYF.

This clonotype showed up many times. The chain combines TRBV29-1 with TRBJ1-5; tentative D call: TRBD1 (5 bases). Germline-derived CDR1 and CDR2 are SQVTM and ANQGSEA. The CDR3 covers 13 residues. Trimming shortened V by 5 bases and J by 2 bases, and 10 bases separated the two germline ends. As DNA, the CDR3 is TGCAGCGTTCGACAGTCCCGCAATCAGCCCCAGCATTTT. Amino acid sequence: CSVRQSRNQPQHF.

At least ten counts were recorded for this clonotype. This chain uses TRBV29-1 with TRBJ2-7; no clear D. This CDR3 region has 11 residues. Trimming cost V 4 bases and J 3 bases, with 7 bases left between them. Germline V CDR1 and CDR2: SQVTM, ANQGSEA. The CDR3: CSVGERYEQYF. For the CDR3, the DNA is TGCAGCGTTGGGGAACGCTACGAGCAGTACTTC.

This clonotype showed up many times. CDR3 protein: CASSQDWGPADTQYF. The DNA of the CDR3 is TGCGCCAGCAGCCAAGATTGGGGGCCCGCAGATACGCAGTATTTT. This chain uses TRBV4-3 with TRBJ2-3; the D gene is possibly TRBD1 (6 bases). V lost 0 bases and J lost 4, with 11 bases in between. Germline V gene lookup returns CDR1 LGHNA and CDR2 YSLEER. The length of the CDR3 is 15 residues.

This clonotype has a handful of counts. The genes are TRBV7-2 and TRBJ2-3, with TRBD1 as a possible D gene (5 bases). The germline V gene encodes CDR1 SGHTA and CDR2 FQGNSA. Trimming cost V 8 bases and J 0 bases, with 12 bases left between them. CDR3 length: 14 amino acids. The CDR3 sequence: CASEQAPSTDTQYF. Written as DNA, the CDR3 is TGTGCCAGCGAACAGGCTCCTAGCACAGATACGCAGTATTTT.

The rearrangement uses TRBV20-1 and TRBJ2-5, with D tentatively TRBD1 or TRBD2 (5 bases each). V shed 5 bases and J shed 2 bases, with 15 bases lying between them. The CDR3 consists of 14 residues. Looked up from germline, CDR1 is DFQATT and CDR2 is SNEGSKA (reference sequence). CDR3 sequence: CSAGRQQVQETQYF. CDR3 bases: TGCAGTGCTGGGAGACAACAGGTGCAAGAGACCCAGTACTTC.

This clonotype was found many times. The V gene is TRBV29-1, the J gene TRBJ2-7; 9 nucleotides line up with TRBD2. The trim removed 7 bases at V and 5 bases at J, leaving 6 bases unmatched. From germline, CDR1 is SQVTM and CDR2 ANQGSEA. This CDR3 has 12 amino acids. As DNA, the CDR3 is TGCAGCGCCGCGGGAGGGAGTGACGAGCAGTACTTC. Protein sequence: CSAAGGSDEQYF.

The V call is TRBV6-4, the J call TRBJ2-7; TRBD1 aligns across 7 bases. This CDR3 is 12 amino acids long. With 10 bases clipped from V and 6 bases from J, the junction kept 9 bases outside the gene matches. Germline loops: CDR1 MRHNA, CDR2 SNTAGT. The CDR3 DNA follows: TGTGCCACGACAGGGATTATTCTCGAGCAGTACTTC. This encodes CATTGIILEQYF.

This clonotype was detected only a few times. The chain is built from TRBV10-2 and TRBJ2-3, with D possibly being TRBD2 (6 bases). The CDR3 loop spans 14 amino acids. Trimming took 1 base from V and 2 from J, leaving 7 bases between them. Germline lookup yields CDR1 WSHSY and CDR2 SAAADI. The CDR3 spells CASSELADTDTQYF. CDR3 DNA sequence: TGCGCCAGCAGTGAGTTAGCGGACACAGATACGCAGTATTTT.

This clonotype appeared many times. This chain joins TRBV7-8 and TRBJ1-3, with a tentative D call TRBD1 (6 bases). The germline V gene has CDR1 SGHVS and CDR2 FQNEAQ. There are 13 residues in the CDR3. V dropped 5 bases and J dropped 9 bases, with 14 bases sitting between them. The CDR3 nucleotides read TGTGCCAGCAGCCCGTTACAGGGATCCACCATATATTTT. Protein: CASSPLQGSTIYF.

This clonotype appeared many times. The chain links TRBV4-1 to TRBJ2-3; D tentatively fits TRBD1 or TRBD2 (5 bases each). CDR1 is MGHRA, CDR2 YSYEKL, per germline. Trimming took 10 bases from V and 2 from J, leaving 19 bases between them. The length of the CDR3 is 15 residues. In nucleotides, the CDR3 is TGCGCCACCCAGAGGGGTGGCTCGAACACAGATACGCAGTATTTT. Protein product: CATQRGGSNTDTQYF.

This clonotype was found many times. A read error may produce the germline difference seen at one junction end. The DNA of the CDR3 is TGTGCCAGCAGTCCAATCGCCGGGACGCCGGCGAACTTC. Its protein is CASSPIAGTPANF. The chain has TRBV7-2 and TRBJ2-4; D might be TRBD1 or TRBD2, each matching 5 bases. Germline V gene sequence: CDR1 SGHTA, CDR2 FQGNSA. The CDR3 length is 13 residues.

This clonotype was recorded at least ten times. The chain is built from TRBV6-2 or TRBV6-3 and TRBJ2-5; tentative D call: TRBD2 (5 bases). Germline lookup yields CDR1 MNHEY and CDR2 SVGEGT. The CDR3 is made up of 13 amino acids. V lost 8 bases to trimming and J lost 2 bases, with 12 bases between them. The CDR3 loop reads CASGASGQETQYF. For the CDR3, the DNA is TGTGCCAGCGGCGCGAGCGGACAAGAGACCCAGTACTTC.

This clonotype was recorded many times. The chain has TRBV4-3 and TRBJ2-7, with 9 nucleotides matching TRBD1. Germline V CDR1 and CDR2: LGHNA, YSLEER. This CDR3 has 15 residues. J was trimmed by 4 bases and V by 0 bases; bases with no gene match: 4. DNA for the CDR3: TGCGCCAGCAGCCAAGATCTAGGACAGGGGTACGAGCAGTACGTC. Amino acids: CASSQDLGQGYEQYV.

This clonotype was counted only a few times. J is TRBJ2-3 and V is TRBV29-1; TRBD1 agrees at 7 bases. The germline gives CDR1 SQVTM, CDR2 ANQGSEA. V lost 7 bases and J lost 5; bases outside the gene matches: 12. This CDR3 has 14 residues. The DNA for the CDR3 is TGCAGCGCCGCCACCGGGGACAGACAAGATACGCAGTATTTT. It is translated as CSAATGDRQDTQYF.

This clonotype was detected many times. The CDR3 nucleotides read TGCAGTGCTAGAGGGGGGGGTGAGCAGTTCTTC. This translates into CSARGGGEQFF. The chain is built from TRBV20-1 and TRBJ2-1, with 7 nucleotides matching TRBD2. The CDR3 covers 11 residues. The germline CDR1 and CDR2 sequences are DFQATT and SNEGSKA (reference sequence). The junction had 0 bases not matched to a gene; V was cut back by 1 base and J by 9 bases.

The rearrangement links TRBV28 to TRBJ2-3; D uncertain. Trimming shortened V by 2 bases and J by 0 bases, and 6 bases separated the two germline ends. The length of the CDR3 is 14 residues. Germline V gene sequence: CDR1 MDHEN, CDR2 SYDVKM. The CDR3 DNA reads as TGTGCCAGCAGTTTAAGGGTTAGCACAGATACGCAGTATTTT. This gives the protein CASSLRVSTDTQYF.

The rearrangement links TRBV4-2 to TRBJ1-1; 9 bases fit TRBD1. After removal of 1 base from V and 8 bases from J, the junction contained 8 bases not matched to a gene. The CDR3 length is 15 residues. In germline, CDR1 is LGHNA, CDR2 YNFKEQ. The CDR3 DNA sequence: TGTGCCAGCAGCCAAGTGGGAGGACAGGGGATAGAAGCTTTCTTT. It codes for CASSQVGGQGIEAFF.

This clonotype has a count of ten or more. The gene calls are TRBV20-1 and TRBJ1-5, with 7 nucleotides matching TRBD1. Unmatched junction bases numbered 5, after V lost 6 bases and J lost 3 bases. Germline V lookup: CDR1 DFQATT, CDR2 SNEGSKA (reference sequence). The CDR3 has 13 amino acids. CDR3 sequence (DNA): TGCAGTGCCCCGGACAGGCACAATCAGCCCCAGCATTTT. It codes for CSAPDRHNQPQHF.